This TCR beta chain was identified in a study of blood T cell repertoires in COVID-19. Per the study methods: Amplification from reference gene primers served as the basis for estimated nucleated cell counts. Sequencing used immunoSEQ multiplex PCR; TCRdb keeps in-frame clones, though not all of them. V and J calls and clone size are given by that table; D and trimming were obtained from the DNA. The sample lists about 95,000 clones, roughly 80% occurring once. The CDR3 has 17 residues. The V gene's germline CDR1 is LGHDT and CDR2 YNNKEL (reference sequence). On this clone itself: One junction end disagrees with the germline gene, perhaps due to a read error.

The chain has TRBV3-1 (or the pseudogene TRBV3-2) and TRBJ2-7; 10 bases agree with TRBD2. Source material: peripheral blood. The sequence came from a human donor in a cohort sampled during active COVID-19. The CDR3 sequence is CASSQEGLAGVSHEQYF. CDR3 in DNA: TGTGCCAGCAGCCAAGAAGGGCTAGCGGGAGTCTCCCACGAGCAGTACTTC.